This is a list of T cell receptor beta chains from one sample in a study of blood T cell repertoires in COVID-19. Method: immunoSEQ multiplex PCR; TCRdb's copy keeps in-frame clones and lacks some. The sample gives 140,000 to 150,000 clones, approximately 80% of which show up once; 5% to 6.5% is in the top ten. The specimen was PBMCs or T cells enriched from blood (not recorded which). All receptors derive from a woman between 50 and 59 years old who had recovered from COVID-19. Both conserved end residues are part of each CDR3. Clone size is shown for a subset of rows, as once, few, many or a class of expanded clone.

J gene	clone size	CDR3 length	V gene	CDR3 protein
TRBJ1-6	NA	15	TRBV27	CASSSERGLNSPLHF
TRBJ1-2	NA	13	TRBV29-1	CSVESLENYGYTF
TRBJ2-6	few	16	TRBV15	CATSRGDITGANVLTF
TRBJ2-1	NA	12	TRBV28	CASTRSYNEQFF
TRBJ2-7	NA	14	TRBV15	CATSRDLAGGPQYF
TRBJ2-2	NA	15	TRBV19	CASSKRGGQTGELFF
TRBJ1-4	once	17	TRBV28	CASRLARTVGWDEKLFF
TRBJ2-5	NA	14	TRBV18	CASSPDKVRETQYF
TRBJ2-4	NA	15	TRBV27	CASSSGARAKNIQYF
TRBJ2-1	NA	15	TRBV6-5	CASSYGGFERNEQFF
TRBJ1-2	NA	14	TRBV4-2	CASSQEAQGDGYTF
TRBJ1-6	NA	11	TRBV20-1	CSAKQDSPLHF
TRBJ2-6	NA	15	TRBV27	CASSLREPGANVLTF
TRBJ2-5	NA	15	TRBV27	CASSALAGGRETQYF
TRBJ1-5	NA	15	TRBV23-1	CASSQSGQGRQPQHF
TRBJ1-1	few	14	TRBV5-8	CASSWGGGGTEAFF
TRBJ2-2	NA	15	TRBV9	CASSLAGGLTGELFF
TRBJ2-6	NA	17	TRBV13	CASREGQGVRGANVLTF
TRBJ2-7	NA	13	TRBV19	CASSIAGAYEQYF
TRBJ2-7	NA	14	TRBV6-5	CASSQDGLHQSPLF
TRBJ1-2	NA	13	TRBV10-1	CASSGSGNYGYTF
TRBJ1-6	NA	15	TRBV13	CASSARTALRSPLHF
TRBJ2-7	NA	16	TRBV28	CASSSASGQVSYEQYF
TRBJ1-1	NA	12	TRBV25-1	CASSEQNTEAFF
TRBJ2-1	once	15	TRBV9	CASSVEVADFGEQFF
TRBJ1-6	once	15	TRBV7-2	CASRYGVSYNSPLHF
TRBJ1-3	once	14	TRBV6-1	CASSEVGGGNTIYF
TRBJ1-2	NA	12	TRBV30	CAWSAGSYGYTF
TRBJ2-1	NA	18	TRBV4-2	CASSQGGASGGNNNEQFF
TRBJ2-1	NA	16	TRBV7-2	CASRPASGGARGEQFF
TRBJ1-5	NA	17	TRBV19	CASNTYLGALSNQPQHF
TRBJ1-1	NA	13	TRBV19	CASSTEGNTEAFF
TRBJ2-7	NA	14	TRBV20-1	CSASRLTHSYEQYF
TRBJ1-2	NA	13	TRBV7-9	CASSLAGQSGYTF
TRBJ1-1	NA	16	TRBV5-4	CASSLDPGGTNTEAFF
TRBJ1-1	NA	13	TRBV6-5	CASSYQQNTEAFF
TRBJ1-3	NA	13	TRBV7-9	CASSYGTGNTIYF
TRBJ2-3	NA	16	TRBV5-1	CASSLRRGGGTDTQYF
TRBJ1-1	NA	24	TRBV19	CASSNMGLTTKGGRTFFMNTEAFF
TRBJ1-5	NA	14	TRBV7-9	CASSLGAGNQPQHF
TRBJ2-1	NA	16	TRBV27	CASSLLTASSYNEQFF
TRBJ1-2	few	15	TRBV7-8	CASSQQGGVVYGYTF
TRBJ1-1	NA	16	TRBV6-1	CASSEFQGSSSTEAFF
TRBJ1-2	NA	14	TRBV28	CASSLRLDGGGYTF
TRBJ2-1	NA	18	TRBV5-5	CASSERTGLAGEYNEQFF
TRBJ2-2	NA	16	TRBV11-3	CASSPSGSLSTGELFF
TRBJ2-2	few	16	TRBV4-2	CASSQDLGLNTGELFF
TRBJ1-4	NA	16	TRBV11-1	CASSLGQGLTNEKLFF
TRBJ1-4	NA	14	TRBV18	CASSPMTVNEKLFF
TRBJ1-1	NA	15	TRBV28	CASSERGYVNTEAFF
TRBJ1-2	NA	14	TRBV7-8	CASSPRQGHGLPHF
TRBJ2-7	NA	15	TRBV9	CASSVGSGSSYEQYF
TRBJ2-3	NA	19	TRBV11-2	CASSLRTSGGGFSTDTQYF